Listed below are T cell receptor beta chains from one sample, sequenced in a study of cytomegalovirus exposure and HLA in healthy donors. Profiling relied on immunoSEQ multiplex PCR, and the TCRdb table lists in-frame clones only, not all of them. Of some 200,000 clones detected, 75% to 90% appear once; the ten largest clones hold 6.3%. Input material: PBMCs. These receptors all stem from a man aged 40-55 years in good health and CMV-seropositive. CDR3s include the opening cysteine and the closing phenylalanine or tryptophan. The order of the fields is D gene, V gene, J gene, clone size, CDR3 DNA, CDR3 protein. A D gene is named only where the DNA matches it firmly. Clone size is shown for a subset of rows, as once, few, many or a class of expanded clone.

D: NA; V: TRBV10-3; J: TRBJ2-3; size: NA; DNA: TGTGCCATCAGTCCGGGACACCCCACAGATACGCAGTATTTT; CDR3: CAISPGHPTDTQYF
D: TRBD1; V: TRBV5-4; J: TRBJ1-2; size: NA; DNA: TGTGCCAGCAGCCCTACCACAGGGGGCGTCGGCTATGGCTACACCTTC; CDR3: CASSPTTGGVGYGYTF
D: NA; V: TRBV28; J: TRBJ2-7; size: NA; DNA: TGTGCCAGCAGTTTACCACTTAGCGAGCAGTACTTC; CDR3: CASSLPLSEQYF
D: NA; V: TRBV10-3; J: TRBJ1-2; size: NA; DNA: TGTGCCATCAGTGAGTCGGGGCAGGGGAACTATGGCTACACCTTC; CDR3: CAISESGQGNYGYTF
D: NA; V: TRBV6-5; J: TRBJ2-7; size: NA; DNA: TGTGCCAGCAGTGTACGGGAAAACGAGCAGTACTTC; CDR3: CASSVRENEQYF
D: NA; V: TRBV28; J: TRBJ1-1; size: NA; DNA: TGTGCCAGCAGTCTTAAACCGGCAGGAAGCAGCAGCACTGAAGCTTTCTTT; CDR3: CASSLKPAGSSSTEAFF
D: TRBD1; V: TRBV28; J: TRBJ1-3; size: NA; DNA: TGTGCCAGCAGCACCCCCGGCGGACAGGGATTGCAGGGAAACACCATATATTTT; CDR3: CASSTPGGQGLQGNTIYF
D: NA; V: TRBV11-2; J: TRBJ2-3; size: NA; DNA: TGTGCCAGCGGGGGGGCGGGAGATACGCAGTATTTT; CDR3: CASGGAGDTQYF
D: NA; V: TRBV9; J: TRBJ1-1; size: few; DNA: TGTGCCAGCAGCGTATCGGGGTCGGAAGCTTTCTTT; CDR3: CASSVSGSEAFF
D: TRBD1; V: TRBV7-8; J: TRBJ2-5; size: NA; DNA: TGTGCCAGCAGCTTAGTTCCAGAGACAGGGAAAGAGACCCAGTACTTC; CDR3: CASSLVPETGKETQYF
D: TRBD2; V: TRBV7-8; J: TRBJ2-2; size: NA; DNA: TGTGCCAGCAGCCTGGGACTAGGGTGGAACACCGGGGAGCTGTTTTTT; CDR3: CASSLGLGWNTGELFF
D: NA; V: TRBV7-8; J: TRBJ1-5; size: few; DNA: TGTGCCAGCAGCTTATTACAGGGACCAGGCCAGCCCCAGCATTTT; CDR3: CASSLLQGPGQPQHF
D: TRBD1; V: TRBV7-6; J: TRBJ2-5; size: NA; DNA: TGTGCCAGCAGCTCAGTCGGACAGGGGGCGGGGAAGACCCAGTACTTC; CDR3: CASSSVGQGAGKTQYF
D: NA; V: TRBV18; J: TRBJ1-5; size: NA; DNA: TGTGCCAGCTCCTTGACAGGCAATAATCAGCCCCAGCATTTT; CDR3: CASSLTGNNQPQHF
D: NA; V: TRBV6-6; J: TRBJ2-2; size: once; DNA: TGTGCCAGCATCTTCTCTACCGGTTTCGTCGGGGAGCTGTTTTTT; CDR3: CASIFSTGFVGELFF
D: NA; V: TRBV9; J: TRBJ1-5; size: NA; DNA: TGTGCCAGCAGCGTGGGGACACAGGGAAATCAGCCCCAGCATTTT; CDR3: CASSVGTQGNQPQHF
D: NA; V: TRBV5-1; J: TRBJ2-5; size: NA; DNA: TGCGCCAGCAGGGAGGGGGCCCAAGAGACCCAGTACTTC; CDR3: CASREGAQETQYF
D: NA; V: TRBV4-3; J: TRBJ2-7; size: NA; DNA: TGCGCCAGCAGCCAAGCGCCGACAGGCCTTAGGGAGCAGTACTTC; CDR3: CASSQAPTGLREQYF
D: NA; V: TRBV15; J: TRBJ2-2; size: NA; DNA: TGTGCCACCCAGGGGGGTGGGGCCGTCGGGGAGCTGTTTTTT; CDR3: CATQGGGAVGELFF
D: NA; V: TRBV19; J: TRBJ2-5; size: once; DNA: TGTGCCAGTAGGAGGGCTGGCCAAGAGACCCAGTACTTC; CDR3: CASRRAGQETQYF
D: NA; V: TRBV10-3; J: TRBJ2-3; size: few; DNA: TGTGCCATCAGTGAGCCGCGAACAGGTCGAAACACAGATACGCAGTATTTT; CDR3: CAISEPRTGRNTDTQYF
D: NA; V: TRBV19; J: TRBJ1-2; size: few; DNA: TGTGCCAGTAGTAAACCAGGGCTCTATGGCTACACCTTC; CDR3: CASSKPGLYGYTF
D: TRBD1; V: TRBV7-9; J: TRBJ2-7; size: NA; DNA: TGTGCCAGCACGCCGTTCGGGACAGGGATGGGGGAGCAGTACTTC; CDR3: CASTPFGTGMGEQYF
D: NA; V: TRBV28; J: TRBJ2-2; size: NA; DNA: TGTGCCAGCAGGGGACAAAACACCGGGGAGCTGTTTTTT; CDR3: CASRGQNTGELFF
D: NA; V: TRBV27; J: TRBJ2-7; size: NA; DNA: TGTGCCAGCGGGACTGGCTCCTACGAGCAGTACTTC; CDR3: CASGTGSYEQYF
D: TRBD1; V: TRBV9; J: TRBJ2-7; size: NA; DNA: TGTGCCAGCAGCGCCGGTCCGGGACAGGTCTCCTACGAGCAGTACTTC; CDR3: CASSAGPGQVSYEQYF
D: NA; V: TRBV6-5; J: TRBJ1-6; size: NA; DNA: TGTGCCAGCAGTCCGGGGGGGACTAATTCACCCCTCCACTTT; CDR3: CASSPGGTNSPLHF
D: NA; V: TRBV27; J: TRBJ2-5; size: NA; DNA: TGTGCCAGCAGTTTATATGGGGGGGGCGTCACAGAGACCCAGTACTTC; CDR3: CASSLYGGGVTETQYF
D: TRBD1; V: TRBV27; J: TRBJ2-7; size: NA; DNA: TGTGCCAGCAGTCCAGGGGGCTACGAGCAGTACTTC; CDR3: CASSPGGYEQYF
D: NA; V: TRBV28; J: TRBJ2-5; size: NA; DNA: TGTGCCAGCAGCAGGGAGACCCAGTACTTC; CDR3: CASSRETQYF
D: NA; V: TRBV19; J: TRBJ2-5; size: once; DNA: TGTGCCAGTAGTATAGGTCCCGGGACTCAAGAGACCCAGTACTTC; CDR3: CASSIGPGTQETQYF
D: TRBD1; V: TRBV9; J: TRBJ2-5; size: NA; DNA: TGTGCCAGCAGCCTAACCGGGACAGGGGGTGACGAGACCCAGTACTTC; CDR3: CASSLTGTGGDETQYF
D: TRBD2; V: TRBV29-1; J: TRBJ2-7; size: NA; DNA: TGCAGCGTACGCCTACTAGCGGGGGGCGGGGAGCAGTACTTC; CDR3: CSVRLLAGGGEQYF
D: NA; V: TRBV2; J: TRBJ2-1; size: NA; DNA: TGTGCCAGCAGTGTACAGGGTCGGGATGAGCAGTTCTTC; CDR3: CASSVQGRDEQFF
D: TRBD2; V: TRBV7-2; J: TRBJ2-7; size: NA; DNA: TGTGCCAGCAGCTTAGATACTAGCGGGGGGCTCGAGCAGTACTTC; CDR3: CASSLDTSGGLEQYF
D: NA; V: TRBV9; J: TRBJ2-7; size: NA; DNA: TGTGCCAGCAGCGTAGACCCCCACGGGGGATACGAGCAGTACTTC; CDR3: CASSVDPHGGYEQYF
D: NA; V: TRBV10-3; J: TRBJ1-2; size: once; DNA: TGTGCCATCAGTGAGGAGGCTAACTATGGCTACACCTTC; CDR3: CAISEEANYGYTF
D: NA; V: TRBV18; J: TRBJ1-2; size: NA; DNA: TGTGCCAGCTCCGAGGGTAACTATGGCTACACCTTC; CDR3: CASSEGNYGYTF
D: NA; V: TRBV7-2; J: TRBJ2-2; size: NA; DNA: TGTGCCAGCAGCTTACAGACCCGGGAAACCGGGGAGCTGTTTTTT; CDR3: CASSLQTRETGELFF
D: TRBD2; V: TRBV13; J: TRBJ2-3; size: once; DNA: TGTGCCAGCAGCAGCTACGTCAGGACTAGCGGGAAGTCTAGCACAGATACGCAGTATTTT; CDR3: CASSSYVRTSGKSSTDTQYF
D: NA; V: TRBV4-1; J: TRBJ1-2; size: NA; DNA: TGCGCCAGCAGCCAAGATGCAGGTGACTATGGCTACACCTTC; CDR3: CASSQDAGDYGYTF
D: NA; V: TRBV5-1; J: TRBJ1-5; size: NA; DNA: TGCGCCAGCAGCTTGGTTGGGGCGAGCAATCAGCCCCAGCATTTT; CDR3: CASSLVGASNQPQHF
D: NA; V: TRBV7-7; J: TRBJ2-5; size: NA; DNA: TGTGCTAGCAGCTTCGGGCAGGGGGAGACCCAGTACTTC; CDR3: CASSFGQGETQYF
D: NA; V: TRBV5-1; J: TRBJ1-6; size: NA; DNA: TGCGCCAGCAGCTTGGATACAGGGTTATCACCCCTCCACTTT; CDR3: CASSLDTGLSPLHF
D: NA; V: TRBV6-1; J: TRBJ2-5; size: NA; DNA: TGTGCCAGCAGTGAAGCCCCGCGGGCAGGCGAGACCCAGTACTTC; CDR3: CASSEAPRAGETQYF
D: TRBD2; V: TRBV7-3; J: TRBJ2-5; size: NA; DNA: TGTGCCAGCTCGACTAGCGGGGCTAGCCAAGAGACCCAGTACTTC; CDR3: CASSTSGASQETQYF
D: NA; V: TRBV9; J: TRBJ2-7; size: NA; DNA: TGTGCCAGCAGCGTCGGCCAGGGGGGCAACGAGCAGTACTTC; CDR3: CASSVGQGGNEQYF
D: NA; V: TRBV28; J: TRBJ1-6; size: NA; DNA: TGTGCCAGCAGTTTGATTGCGGGACCCCTCCACTTT; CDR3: CASSLIAGPLHF
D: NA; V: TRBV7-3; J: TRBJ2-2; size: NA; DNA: TGTGCCAGCAGCTTAACGTTCCGCGGGGAGCTGTTTTTT; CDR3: CASSLTFRGELFF
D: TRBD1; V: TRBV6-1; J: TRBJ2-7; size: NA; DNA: TGTGCCAGCTTACAGGGGGCGAGGTACGAGCAGTACTTC; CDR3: CASLQGARYEQYF
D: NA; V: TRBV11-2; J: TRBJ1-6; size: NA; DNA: TGTGCCAGCAGCTTAGGGGGACAATATAATTCACCCCTCCACTTT; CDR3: CASSLGGQYNSPLHF
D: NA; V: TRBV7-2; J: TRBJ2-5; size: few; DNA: TGTGCCAGCAGCAGGGGCAAGGTGCTCGAGACCCAGTACTTC; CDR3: CASSRGKVLETQYF
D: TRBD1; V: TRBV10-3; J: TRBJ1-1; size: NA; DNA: TGTGCCATCAGAGACCCGGGACAGTTGAACACTGAAGCTTTCTTT; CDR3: CAIRDPGQLNTEAFF
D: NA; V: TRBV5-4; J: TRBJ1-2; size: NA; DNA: TGTGCCAGCAGCGGTCAGGGCGGTTATGGCTACACCTTC; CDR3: CASSGQGGYGYTF
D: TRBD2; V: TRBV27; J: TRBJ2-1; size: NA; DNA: TGTGCCAGCAGGATAGCGGGGGGCGTCGGTGAGCAGTTCTTC; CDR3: CASRIAGGVGEQFF